This entry features one T cell receptor (beta chain) sequence. Its antigen is currently not known. No per-base quality is available; no much larger clone lies one base away. The data originate from a study of shared clonotypes between healthy human individuals (TCRdb year 2020). At the level of the whole study: The cohort included a few men and a couple of women between 18 and 49 years of age. To increase sequencing depth and limit assay-specific biases, different laboratories used diverse techniques to prepare libraries and sequence TCR repertoires. Per donor, leukapheresis produced somewhere between about 0.9 and 9.5 billion PBMCs. To estimate repertoire size and how much clonotypes are shared between individuals, the study performed deep sequencing of blood TCR repertoires from 4 to 6 healthy adults. For each donor, CD4 naive and CD4 memory were each run on three plates, CD8 naive on two plates, and CD8 memory on one plate. The study at large found these results: Pairwise subsampling led to the expectation that sequencing depth would affect the degree of clonotype sharing among donors. About 5% of naive CD4, around 3.6% of naive CD8, approximately 2% of memory CD4, and 0.4% of memory CD8 clonotypes were shared across several donors. Clonotypes shared by all four sorted-subset donors showed higher generation probabilities than non-shared clonotypes. Estimated clonotype richness was generally larger for naive than for memory subsets. Only blood was sampled, and tissue TCR repertoires likely differ from those in blood. Rarefaction of sorted-subset datasets indicated incomplete sequencing despite the large sequencing depth. The small number of donors limited the genetic and exposure-history diversity represented.

TCR CDR3 regions were amplified from genomic DNA by multiplex PCR using the deep immunoSEQ assay. Extracted genomic DNA from each cell subset was distributed evenly across all wells of several immunoSEQ 96-well plates, and each plate was treated as a replicate. For sorted subsets, around 200 ng genomic DNA, equal to 30,000 or so T cell genomes, was loaded into each replicate PCR. Purified libraries were measured with a Qubit 3.0 fluorometer, size-checked on a Bioanalyzer 2100, and measured again with the KAPA Library Quantification kit. Every immunoSEQ 96-well plate was sequenced on a dedicated single-read 150-cycle Illumina NextSeq 550 flow cell. On the authors' methods: Because only junctional sequences without quality scores were contained in the immunoSEQ output, filtering matching that applied to full-length reads could not be performed. To assign V/J genes and CDR3, sequences were annotated using PyIR, a Python wrapper for IgBLAST v1.9, with IMGT germline references. Any read was removed if the V/J assignment was weak (E-value above 1e-6), the CDR3 was missing, or the read contained stop codons, out-of-frame junctions, or ambiguous translated residues. A V3J clonotype was defined by an identical inferred V gene, J gene, and CDR3 amino acid sequence. Percentage overlap between repertoires was calculated by dividing the number of shared unique clonotypes by the size of the smaller repertoire. Three approaches were used to assess repertoire richness: RTK rarefaction, the Chao1 estimator, and Recon v2.1 estimates of unobserved clonotypes. OLGA was used to compute generation probabilities for all TCRbeta clonotypes that the gDNA method yielded from a few donors. As stored in TCRdb, this immuneACCESS dataset retains in-frame rearrangements with V and J assigned. A fraction of the clones does not appear; measured against another copy, unresolved V genes explain less than half of the discrepancy, and the remainder lacks a known reason. That table is the source of V, J and clone size, and D and trimming were worked out from the DNA. This sample holds over 800,000 clones; 80% to 95% were observed only once. In total, the top ten clones hold 24% of the sample.

CD8 naive samples consisted of CD45RO-negative cells that were positively selected for CCR7, yielding a CD45RA+CCR7+ population without TemRA cells. The donors were healthy, HIV-negative adults with no recently reported acute infections or vaccinations. All donors were Caucasian adults living in Nashville, Tennessee, USA. Blood was collected by leukapheresis, and PBMCs were isolated by Ficoll-Histopaque density gradient centrifugation and then cryopreserved in liquid nitrogen vapor phase. Analytical flow cytometry was used to check the purity and quantity of every magnetically sorted T cell population. From each sorted fraction, genomic DNA was isolated and quantified by UV absorbance on a Nanodrop 2000c. The CDR3 spans 13 residues, from the cysteine through the phenylalanine. The retained sequence is limited to the CDR3, 39 bases, with the frame set at the first base. Between the V and J ends, shortened by 5 bases and 6 bases respectively, the junction contains 14 bases. The germline V gene (reference sequence) gives CDR1 as SEHNR and CDR2 as FQNEAQ.

The TCR comes from a man aged 25-45 years in good health. The rearranged chain carries TRBV7-9 and TRBJ2-7; 6 matching bases give a weak D call of TRBD2. Source material: naive CD8+ T cells sorted from blood. What the cell subset or site label conveys for this sample: CD45RA+CCR7+. The nucleotide sequence is given as TGTGCCAGCAGCCCGGAGGGTGCGGGCGAGCAGTACTTC. Its protein is CASSPEGAGEQYF.